The 15 T cell receptor beta chains presented below share a single source sample, sequenced in a study of blood T cell repertoires in COVID-19. Clones were sequenced by immunoSEQ multiplex PCR, and TCRdb holds only the in-frame ones, with some missing. The table records about 180,000 clones, 75% to 90% of them present only once. Specimen: PBMCs or T cells enriched from blood (not recorded which). The receptor set was obtained from a man in his forties who had recovered from COVID-19.

The genes are TRBV28 and TRBJ1-1; D gene ambiguous. The CDR3 spans 14 residues. The V end was cut by 5 bases, the J end by 5 bases, with 15 bases between. CDR1 and CDR2 from the germline V gene are MDHEN and SYDVKM. The CDR3 here is CASSLQGRVTEAFF. The CDR3 nucleotides read TGTGCCAGCAGTCTACAAGGGAGGGTAACTGAAGCTTTCTTT.

This chain links TRBV4-1 with TRBJ2-7; 7 nucleotides line up with TRBD1. CDR3 length: 15 residues. V shed 3 bases, J shed 2 bases, and the junction held 7 bases outside the gene matches. The germline CDR1 and CDR2 sequences are MGHRA and YSYEKL. The CDR3 spells CASSHLGTATYEQYF. CDR3 DNA sequence: TGCGCCAGCAGCCACCTGGGGACAGCTACCTACGAGCAGTACTTC.

The J gene is TRBJ1-1, the V gene TRBV30; possible D gene TRBD1, 5 bases. The V end lost 0 bases, the J end lost 1 base, and 15 bases lay between the germline ends. This CDR3 region has 16 residues. Germline CDR1 GTSNPN, CDR2 SVGIG (reference sequence). CDR3 amino acids: CAWSVSAGRENTEAFF. The CDR3 DNA reads TGTGCCTGGAGTGTGAGCGCGGGGCGGGAGAACACTGAAGCTTTCTTT.

On this clone: In the same sample, other DNA sequences code for this CDR3. The J gene is TRBJ1-2, the V gene TRBV27; tentatively, D is TRBD1 (5 bases). Germline CDR1 is MNHEY and CDR2 is SMNVEV (reference sequence). With 3 bases removed from V and 8 bases from J, the gap between germline ends came to 10 bases. This CDR3 has 12 residues. CDR3 DNA: TGTGCCAGCAGTTTCGCGGGGGGAGGCTACACCTTC. It yields the protein CASSFAGGGYTF.

V gene TRBV6-1 combines with J gene TRBJ1-2; D is possibly TRBD1 (5 bases). Trimming stripped 1 base from V and 5 bases from J, with 8 bases between. The CDR3 is 13 amino acids. Per germline, CDR1 MNHNS and CDR2 SASEGT. The CDR3 here is CASSEGQGYGYTF. CDR3 nucleotide sequence: TGTGCCAGCAGTGAAGGCCAGGGATATGGCTACACCTTC.

The DNA for the CDR3 is TGTGCCTGGAGTGAAACCAACACATGGGAGAATGGCTATGGCTACACCTTC. Encoded protein: CAWSETNTWENGYGYTF. The rearrangement joins TRBV30 to TRBJ1-2; no definite D call. This CDR3 spans 17 amino acids. Germline CDR1 is GTSNPN and CDR2 is SVGIG (reference sequence). Trimming removed 1 base at V and 4 bases at J, with 22 bases between.

The CDR3 DNA reads as TGTGCCAGCAGCCAGGACAGGGGGAGCCAAGAGACCCAGTACTTC. Translated, it gives CASSQDRGSQETQYF. The chain uses TRBV4-2 and TRBJ2-5; TRBD1 agrees at 10 bases. Per germline, CDR1 LGHNA and CDR2 YNFKEQ. After removal of 3 bases from V and 1 base from J, the junction contained 2 bases not matched to a gene. CDR3 size: 15 residues.

The chain couples TRBV27 to TRBJ2-7, with D possibly TRBD2 on 7 matching bases. Germline V gene lookup returns CDR1 MNHEY and CDR2 SMNVEV (reference sequence). V shed 2 bases and J shed 4 bases, with 12 bases lying between them. The CDR3 runs to 14 residues. CDR3 protein: CASSLGGANYEQYF. DNA for the CDR3: TGTGCCAGCAGTTTAGGGGGGGCGAATTACGAGCAGTACTTC.

This clone was seen just once. This chain uses TRBV18 with TRBJ1-1; no definite D call. Trimming cost V 5 bases and J 0 bases, with 7 bases left between them. In germline, CDR1 is KGHSH, CDR2 LQKENI. CDR3 length: 13 residues. CDR3 sequence reads: CASSSSLNTEAFF. The CDR3 DNA reads as TGTGCCAGCTCATCATCCCTGAACACTGAAGCTTTCTTT.

The genes are TRBV18 and TRBJ2-5; 8 bases are a match to TRBD2. There are 12 residues in the CDR3. Germline V gene data show CDR1 as KGHSH and CDR2 as LQKENI. The junction had 5 bases not matched to a gene; V was cut back by 9 bases and J by 5 bases. The CDR3 coding sequence is TGTGCCAGTTTCGGGACTAGGGAGACCCAGTACTTC. As protein: CASFGTRETQYF.

The J gene is TRBJ1-1, the V gene TRBV5-6; weak D call: TRBD1 (5 bases). CDR3 length: 14 amino acids. Germline assignment: CDR1 SGHDT and CDR2 YYEEEE. V lost 4 bases to trimming and J lost 2 bases, with 12 bases between them. The CDR3: CASSPPGLNTEAFF. CDR3 nucleotide sequence: TGTGCCAGCAGCCCACCGGGACTTAACACTGAAGCTTTCTTT.

V usage is TRBV12-3 or TRBV12-4 and J usage is TRBJ1-1; D ambiguous. V was trimmed by 7 bases and J by 0 bases, leaving 9 bases between them. This CDR3 region has 13 residues. The CDR3 sequence: CASTVSVNTEAFF. DNA for the CDR3: TGTGCCAGCACTGTGTCTGTGAACACTGAAGCTTTCTTT.

The genes are TRBV24-1 and TRBJ2-7, with TRBD1 as a possible D gene (6 bases). The CDR3 has 15 amino acids. Trimming cost V 5 bases and J 5 bases, with 18 bases left between them. Germline V gene lookup returns CDR1 KGHDR and CDR2 SFDVKD. The CDR3 DNA reads TGTGCCACCAGTGCCTCCCAACAGGGAGCCCACGAGCAGTACTTC. Protein sequence: CATSASQQGAHEQYF.

V is TRBV9 and J is TRBJ2-3, with 8 nucleotides matching TRBD2. The V segment lost 2 bases and the J segment 6 bases; nucleotides outside the gene matches: 8. The CDR3 runs to 15 residues. CDR1 and CDR2 from the germline V gene are SGDLS and YYNGEE. The CDR3 sequence: CASSVSGGPGDTQYF. CDR3 nucleotides: TGTGCCAGCAGCGTGTCGGGGGGGCCGGGCGATACGCAGTATTTT.

This chain connects TRBV30 to TRBJ1-2, with a possible D match to TRBD1 (6 bases). This CDR3 has 16 amino acids. The germline V gene encodes CDR1 GTSNPN and CDR2 SVGIG (reference sequence). V lost 2 bases and J lost 0, with 16 bases in between. The CDR3 here is CAWSRALGTTNYGYTF. CDR3 coding DNA: TGTGCCTGGAGTAGGGCGCTGGGGACAACTAACTATGGCTACACCTTC. The full variable domain, its missing parts supplied by reference TRBV30 and TRBJ1-2, is SQTIHQWPATLVQPVGSPLSLECTVEGTSNPNLYWYRQAAGRGLQLLFYSVGIGQISSEVPQNLSASRPQDRQFILSSKKLLLSDSGFYLCAWSRALGTTNYGYTFGSGTRLTVV.